This is a list of T cell receptor beta chains from one sample in a study of T cells in Graves' hyperthyroidism and ophthalmopathy. TCRdb itself ran the multiplex PCR reads through MiXCR, one entry per CDR3 protein. The table lists 550,000 to 600,000 distinct CDR3 sequences, approximately 15% of them singletons. Sequenced material: blood. The receptors shown here come from a woman aged 18-29 years with Graves' hyperthyroidism. CDR3s include the opening cysteine and the closing phenylalanine or tryptophan. A D gene is named only where the DNA matches it firmly. Size is omitted from some rows. Given values are once, few, many or a class for expanded clones.

TRBJ2-5	many	TRBV11-1	.	CASSLGPGGALETQYF	TGTGCCAGCAGCTTGGGACCCGGGGGAGCATTGGAGACCCAGTACTTC
TRBJ2-7	many	TRBV27	.	CAKLGRVPSYEQYF	TGTGCCAAGTTAGGACGAGTCCCCTCCTACGAGCAGTACTTC
TRBJ2-1	many	TRBV2	TRBD2	CASSALAASSYNEQFF	TGTGCCAGCAGTGCACTAGCGGCTAGCTCCTACAATGAGCAGTTCTTC
TRBJ1-3	.	TRBV20-1	.	CSARLVLPNSGNTIYF	TGCAGTGCTAGACTTGTCCTCCCGAACTCTGGAAACACCATATATTTT
TRBJ2-2	many	TRBV2	TRBD2	CASSESYLAGDTGELFF	TGTGCCAGCAGTGAATCGTATCTAGCGGGCGACACCGGGGAGCTGTTTTTT
TRBJ2-3	.	TRBV9	TRBD1	CASSTRSGQGAGVDTQYF	TGTGCCAGCAGCACAAGATCGGGACAGGGGGCAGGGGTAGATACGCAGTATTTT
TRBJ1-2	.	TRBV20-1	.	CSANQGHGYTF	TGCAGTGCCAACCAGGGCCATGGCTACACCTTC
TRBJ1-5	.	TRBV10-2	TRBD1	CASNDRVGNQPQHF	TGCGCCAGCAACGACAGGGTAGGCAATCAGCCCCAGCATTTT
TRBJ2-7	many	TRBV7-8	.	CASSPNRDEQYF	TGTGCCAGCAGCCCCAACAGGGACGAGCAGTACTTC
TRBJ1-5	few	TRBV15	TRBD1	CATSSTDRGYARPQHF	TGTGCCACCAGCAGTACGGACAGGGGGTATGCTAGGCCCCAGCATTTT
TRBJ2-3	many	TRBV20-1	TRBD2	CSASSSGSSTDTQYF	TGCAGTGCTAGCAGTAGCGGGAGCAGCACAGATACGCAGTATTTT
TRBJ2-3	many	TRBV7-2	.	CASSFSGVFADTQYF	TGTGCCAGCAGCTTTAGTGGGGTATTTGCAGATACGCAGTATTTT
TRBJ2-7	many	TRBV7-2	.	CASSLASKVPGEQYF	TGTGCCAGCAGCTTAGCGTCGAAGGTCCCTGGCGAGCAGTACTTC
TRBJ2-3	many	TRBV12-3/TRBV12-4	.	CASSLVRLVHTQYF	TGTGCCAGCAGTTTGGTCAGGCTTGTACATACGCAGTATTTT
TRBJ2-7	few	TRBV5-1	TRBD2	CASSLGGASGEQYF	TGCGCCAGCAGCTTGGGTGGGGCTAGCGGCGAGCAGTACTTC
TRBJ1-2	.	TRBV5-1	.	CASTGNKNYGYTF	TGCGCCAGCACCGGGAATAAGAACTATGGCTACACCTTC
TRBJ2-3	.	TRBV14	TRBD2	CASSQKSPGLARDTQYF	TGTGCCAGCAGCCAGAAATCCCCGGGACTAGCACGAGATACGCAGTATTTT
TRBJ1-6	few	TRBV4-3	.	CASSQRGFVSPLHF	TGCGCCAGCAGCCAAAGGGGTTTTGTTTCACCCCTCCACTTT
TRBJ1-2	few	TRBV3-1	.	CASSLLSHGYTF	TGTGCCAGCAGTCTCCTAAGCCATGGCTACACCTTC
TRBJ2-3	.	TRBV7-2	TRBD2	CASSDPGTSGSADTQYF	TGCGCCAGCAGTGATCCCGGGACTAGCGGGAGTGCGGATACGCAGTATTTT
TRBJ1-2	few	TRBV28	.	CASLRAGATADYGYTF	TGTGCCAGCCTAAGGGCAGGGGCGACCGCAGACTATGGCTACACCTTC
TRBJ2-3	many	TRBV7-9	TRBD2	CASSLYLRPPASGSFADTQYF	TGTGCCAGCAGCTTATATCTTCGACCTCCCGCTAGCGGAAGTTTTGCAGATACGCAGTATTTT
TRBJ2-1	.	TRBV29-1	TRBD1	CSALGQGGNEQFF	TGCAGCGCACTAGGACAGGGGGGCAATGAGCAGTTCTTC
TRBJ2-1	.	TRBV4-2	.	CASRSSESSYNEQFF	TGTGCCAGCAGGTCCAGCGAGAGCTCCTACAATGAGCAGTTCTTC
TRBJ2-1	many	TRBV3-1	.	CASSQDRGPPDVF	TGTGCCAGCAGCCAAGATCGTGGGCCGCCCGACGTCTTC
TRBJ2-7	.	TRBV7-9	TRBD1	CASSLGDSLGSYEQYF	TGTGCCAGCAGCTTAGGGGACAGCTTGGGCTCCTACGAGCAGTACTTC
TRBJ2-1	.	TRBV7-9	.	CASSFRWGEQFF	TGTGCCAGCAGCTTCCGATGGGGCGAGCAGTTCTTC
TRBJ1-1	.	TRBV7-6	.	CGSSLTRFTEAFF	TGTGGCAGCAGCTTAACCCGGTTCACTGAAGCTTTCTTT
TRBJ2-3	.	TRBV28	.	CASGPPPSTDTQYF	TGTGCCAGCGGGCCCCCGCCTAGCACAGATACGCAGTATTTT
TRBJ1-5	.	TRBV29-1	.	CSVSLGGDNQPQHF	TGCAGCGTATCTCTAGGAGGGGACAATCAGCCCCAGCATTTT
TRBJ2-7	many	TRBV20-1	.	CSAPGLAPLTYEQYF	TGCAGTGCTCCCGGACTGGCGCCCCTAACCTACGAGCAGTACTTC
TRBJ2-7	many	TRBV3-1	.	CASSLGQLGEQYF	TGTGCCAGCAGCCTTGGACAGTTAGGTGAGCAGTACTTC
TRBJ2-7	many	TRBV30	.	CAWSGGGPYEQYF	TGTGCCTGGAGCGGAGGGGGGCCCTACGAGCAGTACTTC
TRBJ2-1	many	TRBV5-1	TRBD2	CASSLAASGRWNEQFF	TGCGCCAGCAGCTTGGCGGCTAGCGGGAGGTGGAATGAGCAGTTCTTC
TRBJ2-5	.	TRBV19	TRBD1	CASSHQGTGIQETQYF	TGTGCCAGTAGCCATCAGGGGACAGGCATCCAAGAGACCCAGTACTTC
TRBJ1-1	many	TRBV6-1	TRBD1	CASRYTGETEAFF	TGTGCCAGCAGATACACAGGGGAAACTGAAGCTTTCTTT
TRBJ1-5	.	TRBV19	.	CASSIWGGSNQPQHF	TGTGCCAGTAGTATTTGGGGCGGTAGCAATCAGCCCCAGCATTTT
TRBJ2-2	.	TRBV20-1	TRBD2	CSARGVAGESGELFF	TGCAGTGCTAGAGGGGTAGCGGGGGAGTCCGGGGAGCTGTTTTTT
TRBJ1-2	many	TRBV12-3/TRBV12-4	.	CASSLGVRGDGYTF	TGTGCCAGCAGTTTAGGAGTAAGGGGGGATGGCTACACCTTC
TRBJ2-1	many	TRBV5-1	TRBD1	CASSLDDRVRKFF	TGCGCCAGCAGCTTGGACGACAGGGTTCGTAAGTTCTTC
TRBJ2-3	.	TRBV9	.	CASSDLRVLSTDTQYF	TGTGCCAGCAGCGACCTAAGGGTCCTGAGCACAGATACGCAGTATTTT
TRBJ2-1	many	TRBV7-8	TRBD2	CASSLRASGGWEQFF	TGTGCCAGCAGCTTACGGGCTAGCGGGGGCTGGGAGCAGTTCTTC
TRBJ2-7	.	TRBV2	TRBD1	CAGSLETGPYEQYF	TGTGCCGGCAGTCTGGAGACAGGGCCCTACGAGCAGTACTTC
TRBJ2-5	many	TRBV20-1	TRBD2	CSASGTSGGQETQYF	TGCAGTGCTAGTGGGACTAGCGGGGGTCAAGAGACCCAGTACTTC
TRBJ2-2	many	TRBV12-3/TRBV12-4	.	CASSPRQRETGELFF	TGTGCCAGCAGTCCCCGACAGAGAGAAACCGGGGAGCTGTTTTTT
TRBJ2-7	many	TRBV7-2	.	CASSLSGSPYEQYF	TGTGCCAGCAGCTTATCTGGGTCCCCTTACGAGCAGTACTTC
TRBJ1-1	.	TRBV2	TRBD1	CASTRGQGHTEAFF	TGTGCCAGCACCCGGGGACAGGGACACACTGAAGCTTTCTTT
TRBJ2-3	many	TRBV11-2	TRBD2	CASSRRGEYTDTQYF	TGTGCCAGCAGCCGACGGGGGGAGTACACAGATACGCAGTATTTT
TRBJ2-5	many	TRBV24-1	TRBD2	CATSDTAGTSVETQYF	TGTGCCACCAGTGATACTGCCGGGACTAGCGTGGAGACCCAGTACTTC
TRBJ2-7	.	TRBV3-1	TRBD2	CASSRTPKTSGSSYEQYF	TGTGCCAGCAGCCGGACACCCAAGACTAGCGGGTCCTCCTACGAGCAGTACTTC
TRBJ2-3	few	TRBV28	TRBD2	CASSDGGDTQYF	TGTGCCAGCAGTGACGGGGGGGATACGCAGTATTTT
TRBJ1-2	.	TRBV19	.	CASTLGRVGYGYTF	TGTGCCAGTACCTTGGGTAGGGTTGGCTATGGCTACACCTTC
TRBJ2-1	.	TRBV4-2	TRBD2	CASSQVGGLAGVDEQFF	TGTGCCAGCAGCCAAGTGGGGGGACTAGCGGGAGTCGATGAGCAGTTCTTC
TRBJ1-1	few	TRBV12-5	.	CASGLILTGTAHPHEAFF	TGTGCTAGTGGTTTGATACTAACCGGGACGGCCCACCCACACGAAGCTTTCTTT
TRBJ2-7	.	TRBV18	TRBD2	CASSPGAGATREQYF	TGTGCCAGCTCACCAGGAGCGGGGGCAACGAGGGAGCAGTACTTC
TRBJ2-5	.	TRBV28	.	CASSLTLGPGYQETQYF	TGTGCCAGCAGTTTGACTCTTGGCCCCGGGTACCAAGAGACCCAGTACTTC
TRBJ2-3	.	TRBV24-1	.	CATTSGGDTQYF	TGTGCCACCACCTCCGGGGGAGATACGCAGTATTTT
TRBJ1-1	many	TRBV5-6	.	CASSLAAENTEAFF	TGTGCCAGCAGCTTGGCCGCGGAGAACACTGAAGCTTTCTTT
TRBJ1-1	few	TRBV3-1	TRBD1	CASSQADRAEAFF	TGTGCCAGCAGCCAGGCCGACAGGGCTGAAGCTTTCTTT